This TCR beta chain was identified during a study of T cell repertoires in cytomegalovirus infection. At the level of the study: The authors relied on CMV epitopes, both recently identified HLA-C-restricted and well-studied HLA-B-restricted. Both a matching HLA type and CMV infection were indicated by public TCR beta signatures. Whole-study results and caveats: Public TCR beta family frequency separated CMV-and-HLA carriers, including in an independent cohort. The study found HLA-C-restricted CMV-specific TCR beta clonotypes dominating the ex vivo response.

From germline, CDR1 is MNHNY and CDR2 SVGAGI (reference sequence). The length of the CDR3 is 15 residues. V dropped 4 bases and J dropped 5; count of bases not matched to a gene: 10. MiXCR, run by TCRdb on the reads, gives a single entry per CDR3 protein. Here the sample spans about half a million distinct CDR3 sequences, 33% being singletons. About this clonotype: Antigen: not known.

Material: cultured PBMCs, obtained from culture after CMV antigen stimulation. This TCR was recovered from a human donor in good health (CMV status not recorded). Some clones in this sample may be carry-over from other donors' samples. J is TRBJ1-2 and V is TRBV6-6, with TRBD1 identical over 7 bases. The CDR3 nucleotides are TGTGCCAGCAGTTCCCCGGGACAGCGGAATTATGGCTACACCTTC. Amino acid sequence: CASSSPGQRNYGYTF.